The 19 T cell receptor beta chains below were found in one sample sequenced in a study of blood T cell repertoires in COVID-19. Repertoires were generated with immunoSEQ multiplex PCR, while TCRdb's copy carries only in-frame clones and drops some. The repertoire includes 200,000 to 250,000 clones, 85% of them detected once, and 2% to 3% sits in the top ten. Sequenced input: peripheral blood. The receptors come from a woman between 65 and 79 years old with COVID-19, enrolled during active disease.

The chain recombines TRBV6-5 with TRBJ1-6; D not certain. The CDR3 runs 15 residues. CDR1 is MNHEY and CDR2 is SVGAGI in the germline V gene. V lost 2 bases and J 9 bases, leaving 14 bases between the germline ends. This chain's CDR3 is CASSYRSSPGSPLHF. In DNA form, the CDR3 reads TGTGCCAGCAGTTACAGGAGTTCCCCCGGTTCACCCCTCCACTTT.

The genes are TRBV19 and TRBJ1-2; D unresolved. Germline loops: CDR1 LNHDA, CDR2 SQIVND (reference sequence). Trimming pared 2 bases from V and 0 bases from J, leaving 7 bases between. The CDR3 length is 14 residues. This CDR3 is CASSIMATNYGYTF. The CDR3 DNA reads as TGTGCCAGTAGTATAATGGCAACTAACTATGGCTACACCTTC.

V is TRBV6-5 and J is TRBJ1-1; D not certain. This CDR3 has 15 residues. Germline loops: CDR1 MNHEY, CDR2 SVGAGI. V lost 1 base, J lost 1 base, and 10 bases lay in between. The CDR3 protein is CASSYYRETNTEAFF. The CDR3 DNA is TGTGCCAGCAGTTACTATAGGGAGACGAACACTGAAGCTTTCTTT.

This chain links TRBV20-1 with TRBJ2-4; 8 bases fit TRBD2. The CDR3 loop spans 15 amino acids. The junction had 11 bases not matched to a gene; V was cut back by 3 bases and J by 7 bases. Germline CDR1 and CDR2: DFQATT and SNEGSKA (reference sequence). The CDR3 spells CSASAGMGGGNIQYF. CDR3 nucleotides: TGCAGTGCTAGTGCGGGTATGGGCGGGGGGAACATTCAGTACTTC.

The chain couples TRBV3-1 (or the pseudogene TRBV3-2) to TRBJ2-7, with 9 bases matching TRBD1. This CDR3 has 13 residues. Unmatched junction bases numbered 3, after V lost 3 bases and J lost 6 bases. The germline V gene has CDR1 LGHDT and CDR2 YNNKEL (reference sequence). The CDR3 here is CASSQRTGAEQYF. The CDR3 DNA reads TGTGCCAGCAGCCAGCGGACAGGGGCCGAGCAGTACTTC.

The rearrangement joins TRBV5-1 to TRBJ1-1; 7 bases are shared with TRBD1. V shed 0 bases and J 6 bases; nucleotides not matched to a gene: 5. CDR3 length: 14 amino acids. Germline V lookup: CDR1 SGHRS, CDR2 YFSETQ. The CDR3 loop is CASSLGQGASEAFF. DNA for the CDR3: TGCGCCAGCAGCTTGGGACAGGGAGCCTCTGAAGCTTTCTTT.

This clone was seen just once. The chain combines TRBV11-1 with TRBJ2-1; 13 nucleotides align to TRBD2. The CDR3 spans 15 residues. With 5 bases clipped from V and 10 bases from J, the junction kept 8 bases outside the gene matches. Germline lookup yields CDR1 SGHAT and CDR2 FQDESV (reference sequence). CDR3 residues: CASSVPGLAGTEQFF. The CDR3 DNA reads TGTGCCAGCAGCGTACCGGGACTAGCGGGAACCGAGCAGTTCTTC.

This clone was picked up a small number of times. The CDR3 sequence: CASSWDSSYEQYF. The CDR3 DNA follows: TGCGCCAGCAGCTGGGACAGCTCCTACGAGCAGTACTTC. The chain employs TRBV5-1 and TRBJ2-7; 7 bases match TRBD1. The germline V gene encodes CDR1 SGHRS and CDR2 YFSETQ. The CDR3 is 13 amino acids. The V gene end was trimmed by 3 bases and the J gene end by 0 bases; junction bases not matched to a gene: 0.

The J gene is TRBJ1-1, the V gene TRBV13, with D possibly TRBD1 on 6 matching bases. Per germline, CDR1 PRHDT and CDR2 FYEKMQ (reference sequence). The ends were cut back, 3 bases at V and 1 base at J, with 12 bases in the middle. The CDR3 loop spans 15 amino acids. The CDR3 reads CASSFQGNWNTEAFF. The CDR3 nucleotides read TGTGCCAGCAGCTTCCAGGGGAATTGGAACACTGAAGCTTTCTTT.

CDR3 nucleotides: TGTGCCATCAGGGGCGAGGAGCGGGAGGGGGGGAAATACAATGAGCAGTTCTTC. As protein: CAIRGEEREGGKYNEQFF. J is TRBJ2-1 and V is TRBV10-3, with 10 nucleotides matching TRBD2. Germline CDR1 reads ENHRY; CDR2 reads SYGVKD. The CDR3 extends over 18 amino acids. The trim removed 6 bases at V and 4 bases at J, leaving 15 bases unmatched.

The chain has TRBV6-2 or TRBV6-3 and TRBJ1-1; D is uncertain. From germline, CDR1 is MNHEY and CDR2 SVGEGT. Trimming left V 6 bases short and J 7 bases short, with 12 bases between. CDR3 length equals 12 residues. The CDR3: CASSSFSGEAFF. Here the CDR3 DNA reads TGTGCCAGCAGCTCTTTTTCGGGTGAAGCTTTCTTT.

The table lists this clone with a few counts. This rearrangement joins TRBV19 to TRBJ1-6; 9 bases are shared with TRBD1. This CDR3 has 15 amino acids. Germline CDR1 and CDR2: LNHDA and SQIVND (reference sequence). The V and J ends lost 4 bases and 8 bases, in that order; junction bases with no gene match: 6. As DNA, the CDR3 is TGTGCCAGTAGTAGCATGGGACAGGGTGATTCACCCCTCCACTTT. It translates to CASSSMGQGDSPLHF. Using reference TRBV19 and TRBJ1-6 for the parts outside the CDR3, the full variable domain is DGGITQSPKYLFRKEGQNVTLSCEQNLNHDAMYWYRQDPGQGLRLIYYSQIVNDFQKGDIAEGYSVSREKKESFPLTVTSAQKNPTAFYLCASSSMGQGDSPLHFGNGTRLTVT.

This clone came up a few times. The V gene is TRBV9, the J gene TRBJ1-4; TRBD1 matches 11 bases. The CDR3 covers 16 residues. V lost 3 bases to trimming and J lost 1 base; unmatched junction nucleotides: 2. Looked up from germline, CDR1 is SGDLS and CDR2 is YYNGEE. CDR3 sequence: CASSADRGLTNEKLFF. In nucleotides, the CDR3 is TGTGCCAGCAGCGCGGACAGGGGGCTAACTAATGAAAAACTGTTTTTT.

Concerning this clone: This specimen includes other DNA sequences encoding the same CDR3. The chain links TRBV7-2 to TRBJ1-2; maybe TRBD1 (5 bases). The CDR3 spans 15 residues. Germline CDR1 SGHTA, CDR2 FQGNSA. V lost 1 base and J lost 2, with 11 bases in between. The DNA for the CDR3 is TGTGCCAGCAGCTTAGTGGGGGGTAGCAACTATGGCTACACCTTC. This sequence encodes CASSLVGGSNYGYTF.

V and J are TRBV6-5 and TRBJ1-3; TRBD1 matches 10 bases. J lost 4 bases, V lost 5 bases, and 5 bases had no gene match. Looked up from germline, CDR1 is MNHEY and CDR2 is SVGAGI. The CDR3 has 15 residues. CDR3 region: CASSKGQGSGNTIYF. The CDR3 DNA reads TGTGCCAGCAGTAAGGGACAGGGGTCCGGAAACACCATATATTTT.

This chain uses TRBV5-4 with TRBJ2-2; 10 bases align to TRBD2. Trimming took 4 bases from V and 1 from J; bases not matched to a gene: 10. The CDR3 extends over 18 amino acids. CDR1 and CDR2 (germline): SGHNT, YYREEE (reference sequence). The CDR3 DNA reads TGTGCCAGCAGCAAACCGGCTAGCGGGAGACGGAACACCGGGGAGCTGTTTTTT. It specifies CASSKPASGRRNTGELFF.

The count of this clone is one. This chain links TRBV19 with TRBJ1-2; a weak D match, TRBD1 (6 bases). Germline-derived CDR1 and CDR2 are LNHDA and SQIVND (reference sequence). The CDR3 sequence is 13 residues long. V lost 3 bases, J lost 8 bases, and 13 bases lay in between. The chain's CDR3 is CASSIPTGTGYTF. The DNA for the CDR3 is TGTGCCAGTAGTATCCCAACAGGGACGGGCTACACCTTC.

This clone showed up just a few times. The rearrangement uses TRBV3-1 (or the pseudogene TRBV3-2) and TRBJ2-5; TRBD2 matches at 14 bases. V gave up 3 bases and J gave up 4 bases; unmatched junction bases: 1. This CDR3 spans 15 amino acids. Per the germline V gene, CDR1 is LGHDT and CDR2 is YNNKEL (reference sequence). The DNA of the CDR3 is TGTGCCAGCAGCCAGGGACTAGCGGGAGTAGAGACCCAGTACTTC. This codes for CASSQGLAGVETQYF.

In its sample, this clone was seen a few times. This chain links TRBV5-6 with TRBJ1-2; D not certain. There are 11 residues in the CDR3. Per the germline V gene, CDR1 is SGHDT and CDR2 is YYEEEE. V was shortened by 1 base and J by 7 bases, with 5 bases between the two germline ends. The CDR3 reads CASSLSSGYTF. The CDR3 DNA sequence: TGTGCCAGCAGCTTGTCTTCTGGCTACACCTTC.